These 15 T cell receptor beta chains share one sample of origin, sequenced in a study of CD8 T cells in Susac syndrome. Reverse transcription of about 0.45 to 1 ug RNA was performed with random hexamers. MiXCR, applied by TCRdb to the immunoSEQ multiplex PCR reads, yields one record per CDR3 protein. Of some 200,000 distinct CDR3 sequences in the sample, about 94% were seen once. Sequencing was done on a sample of CD4+ T cells from PBMCs. The receptors here all came from a human donor in good health.

This chain uses TRBV7-3 with TRBJ2-7; D gene ambiguous. The CDR3 extends over 17 amino acids. V lost 2 bases and J 0 bases, leaving 17 bases between the germline ends. Germline loops: CDR1 SGHTA, CDR2 FQGTGA. Here the CDR3 DNA reads TGTGCCAGCAGCTTATTCTCCCGACTCCTGAGCTCCTACGAGCAGTACTTC. Its translation: CASSLFSRLLSSYEQYF.

The gene calls are TRBV14 and TRBJ1-3; no definite D call. Germline V gene sequence: CDR1 SGHDN, CDR2 FVKESK. The V gene lost 3 bases and the J gene lost 14 bases, with 17 bases spanning the gap. CDR3 length equals 13 residues. CDR3 bases: TGTGCCAGCAGCCAGTTCCGCGGCGACAAACTATATTTT. Amino acids: CASSQFRGDKLYF.

The chain couples TRBV11-1 to TRBJ2-5; 8 nucleotides align to TRBD2. The CDR3 is 15 residues long. The J segment lost 3 bases and the V segment lost 5 bases, leaving 8 bases of the junction unmatched. Germline values: CDR1 SGHAT, CDR2 FQDESV (reference sequence). This CDR3 reads CASSPREGSEETQYF. DNA of the CDR3: TGTGCCAGCAGCCCTCGGGAGGGCAGCGAAGAGACCCAGTACTTC.

For this clonotype: It is unclear where the CDR3 begins or ends on the DNA, so no DNA is shown, and the CDR3 is as TCRdb lists it. The genes are TRBV30 and TRBJ2-7; the D call in the table, TRBD2, was not verified against the DNA. The germline V gene has CDR1 GTSNPN and CDR2 SVGIG (reference sequence). The CDR3 is 11 amino acids in total, end residues counted. The CDR3 loop reads CAWGTGSGRYF.

The chain links TRBV30 to TRBJ2-1, with 10 bases identical to TRBD2. This CDR3 is built from 16 residues. The V segment lost 0 bases and the J segment 9 bases; nucleotides outside the gene matches: 11. Germline CDR1 GTSNPN, CDR2 SVGIG (reference sequence). The DNA for the CDR3 is TGTGCCTGGAGTGTAGTTTATTTGGCTAGCGGGGGTGAGCAGTTCTTC. Translating it yields CAWSVVYLASGGEQFF.

The gene calls are TRBV3-1 and TRBJ2-1, with 7 bases lining up with TRBD2. Trimming at V came to 3 bases and at J to 2 bases, leaving 4 bases not matched to a gene. CDR3 length: 15 residues. Germline V gives CDR1 LGHDT, CDR2 YNNKEL (reference sequence). CDR3 DNA sequence: TGTGCCAGCAGCCATAACGGGAGGACCTACAATGAGCAGTTCTTC. This encodes CASSHNGRTYNEQFF.

J is TRBJ1-1 and V is TRBV18; D gene unclear. The CDR3 is made up of 13 amino acids. Trimming shortened V by 3 bases and J by 3 bases, and 8 bases separated the two germline ends. Germline V gene sequence: CDR1 KGHSH, CDR2 LQKENI. CDR3 region: CASSPERDTEAFF. The CDR3 region has the DNA TGTGCCAGCTCACCGGAGAGGGACACTGAAGCTTTCTTT.

This chain links TRBV5-1 with TRBJ2-3, with 7 bases aligning to TRBD2. V lost 3 bases and J lost 0; bases outside the gene matches: 4. The CDR3 is 15 residues long. Germline V gene sequence: CDR1 SGHRS, CDR2 YFSETQ. The DNA for the CDR3 is TGCGCCAGCAGCTGGGACTACCATAGCACAGATACGCAGTATTTT. It encodes CASSWDYHSTDTQYF.

V usage is TRBV19 and J usage is TRBJ2-2; 10 bases are shared with TRBD2. Germline V lookup: CDR1 LNHDA, CDR2 SQIVND (reference sequence). This CDR3 region has 14 residues. Losses at the gene ends were 9 bases for V and 9 bases for J; bases not matched to a gene: 10. The CDR3 loop is CASGLAASGRELFF. CDR3 DNA sequence: TGTGCCAGCGGACTAGCGGCCTCAGGAAGGGAGCTGTTTTTT.

The J gene is TRBJ1-5, the V gene TRBV20-1, with 7 nucleotides matching TRBD1. The CDR3 totals 13 residues. The ends lost 6 bases at V and 9 bases at J; junction bases unmatched: 11. Germline-derived CDR1 and CDR2 are DFQATT and SNEGSKA (reference sequence). The CDR3 spells CSALVQGGVPQHF. DNA of the CDR3: TGCAGTGCCCTCGTGCAGGGGGGAGTGCCCCAGCATTTT.

This chain connects TRBV20-1 to TRBJ2-1; tentative D call: TRBD2 (5 bases). V was pared by 5 bases and J by 8 bases, with 19 bases between. CDR3 length equals 14 residues. In germline, CDR1 is DFQATT, CDR2 SNEGSKA (reference sequence). In DNA, the CDR3 is TGCAGTGCTCGTAGAATGGACTCCTTCGATGAGCAGTTCTTC. Protein product: CSARRMDSFDEQFF.

The chain employs TRBV20-1 and TRBJ2-4; the D gene is possibly TRBD2 (6 bases). The CDR3 consists of 15 residues. Germline CDR1 DFQATT, CDR2 SNEGSKA (reference sequence). Trimming removed 7 bases from V and 0 bases from J, with 16 bases in between. CDR3 loop: CSVPGDVPAKNIQYF. CDR3 sequence (DNA): TGCAGTGTCCCGGGGGACGTTCCAGCCAAAAACATTCAGTACTTC.

This sequence joins TRBV15 and TRBJ2-2; D not resolved. V dropped 4 bases and J dropped 4 bases, with 1 base sitting between them. The CDR3 totals 11 residues. The germline V gene has CDR1 LNHNV and CDR2 YYDKDF (reference sequence). The CDR3 region is CATSTTGELFF. CDR3 sequence (DNA): TGTGCCACCAGCACCACCGGGGAGCTGTTTTTT. The full variable domain, completed using reference TRBV15 and TRBJ2-2, is DAMVIQNPRYQVTQFGKPVTLSCSQTLNHNVMYWYQQKSSQAPKLLFHYYDKDFNNEADTPDNFQSRRPNTSFCFLDIRSPGLGDTAMYLCATSTTGELFFGEGSRLTVL.

The genes are TRBV20-1 and TRBJ2-1, with D unresolved. The CDR3 contains 11 residues. V was trimmed by 3 bases and J by 9 bases, leaving 9 bases between them. The V gene's germline CDR1 is DFQATT and CDR2 SNEGSKA (reference sequence). The CDR3, as DNA: TGCAGTGCTAGGTCCCAGATTGAGCAGTTCTTC. Its translation: CSARSQIEQFF.

The chain couples TRBV15 to TRBJ1-5; TRBD1 matches 7 bases. The CDR3 extends over 16 amino acids. V dropped 3 bases and J dropped 7; count of bases not matched to a gene: 12. Germline V gene lookup returns CDR1 LNHNV and CDR2 YYDKDF (reference sequence). CDR3 sequence reads: CATSSGRMTGRQPQHF. CDR3 nucleotide sequence: TGTGCCACCAGCAGTGGAAGGATGACAGGGCGGCAGCCCCAGCATTTT.